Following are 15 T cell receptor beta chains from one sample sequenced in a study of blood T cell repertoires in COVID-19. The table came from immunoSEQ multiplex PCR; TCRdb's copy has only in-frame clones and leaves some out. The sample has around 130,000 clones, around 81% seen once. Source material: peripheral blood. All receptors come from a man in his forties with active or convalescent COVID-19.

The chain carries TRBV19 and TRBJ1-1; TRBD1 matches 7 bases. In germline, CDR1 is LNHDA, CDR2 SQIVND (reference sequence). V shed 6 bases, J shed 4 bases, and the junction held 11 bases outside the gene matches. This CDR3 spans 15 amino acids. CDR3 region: CASRPDREVGTEAFF. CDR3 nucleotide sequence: TGTGCCAGTAGACCAGACAGGGAGGTAGGCACTGAAGCTTTCTTT.

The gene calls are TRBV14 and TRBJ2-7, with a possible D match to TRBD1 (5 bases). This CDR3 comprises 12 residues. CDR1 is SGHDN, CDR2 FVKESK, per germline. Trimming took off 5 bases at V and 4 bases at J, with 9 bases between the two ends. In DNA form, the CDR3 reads TGTGCCAGCAGCATCCAGGGATACGAGCAGTACTTC. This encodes CASSIQGYEQYF.

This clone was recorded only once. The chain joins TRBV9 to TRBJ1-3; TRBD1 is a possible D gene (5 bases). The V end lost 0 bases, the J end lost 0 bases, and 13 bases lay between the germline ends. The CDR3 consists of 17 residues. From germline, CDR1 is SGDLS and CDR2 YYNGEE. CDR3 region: CASSVAPDRRSGNTIYF. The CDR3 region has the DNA TGTGCCAGCAGCGTAGCTCCCGACAGACGCTCTGGAAACACCATATATTTT.

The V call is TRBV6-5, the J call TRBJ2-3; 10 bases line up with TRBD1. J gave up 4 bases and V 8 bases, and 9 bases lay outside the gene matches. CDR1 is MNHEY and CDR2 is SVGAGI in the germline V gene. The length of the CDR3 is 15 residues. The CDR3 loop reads CASGRQGASADTQYF. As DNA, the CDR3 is TGTGCCAGCGGCCGACAGGGGGCATCAGCAGATACGCAGTATTTT.

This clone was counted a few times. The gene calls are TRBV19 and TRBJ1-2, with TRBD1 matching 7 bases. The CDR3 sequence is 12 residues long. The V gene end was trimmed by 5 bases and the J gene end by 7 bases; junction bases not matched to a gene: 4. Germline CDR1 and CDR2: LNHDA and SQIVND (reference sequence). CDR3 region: CASSPTGAGYTF. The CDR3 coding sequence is TGTGCCAGTAGTCCCACAGGGGCTGGCTACACCTTC.

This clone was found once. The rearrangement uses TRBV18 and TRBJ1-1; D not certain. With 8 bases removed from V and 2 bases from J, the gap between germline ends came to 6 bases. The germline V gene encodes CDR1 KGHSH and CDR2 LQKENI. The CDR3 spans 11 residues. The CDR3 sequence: CASIGNTEAFF. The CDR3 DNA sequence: TGTGCCAGCATTGGCAACACTGAAGCTTTCTTT.

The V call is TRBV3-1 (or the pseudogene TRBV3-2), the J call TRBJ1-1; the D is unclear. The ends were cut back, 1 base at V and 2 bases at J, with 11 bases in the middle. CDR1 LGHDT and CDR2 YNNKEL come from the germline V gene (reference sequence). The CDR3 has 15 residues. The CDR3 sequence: CASSQVFTANTEAFF. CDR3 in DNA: TGTGCCAGCAGCCAAGTTTTTACAGCAAACACTGAAGCTTTCTTT.

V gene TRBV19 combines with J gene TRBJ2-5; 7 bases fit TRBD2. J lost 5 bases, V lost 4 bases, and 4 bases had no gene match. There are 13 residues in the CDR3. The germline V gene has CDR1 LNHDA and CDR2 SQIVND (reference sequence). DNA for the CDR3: TGTGCCAGTAGTAACAGGCGGGGGGAGACCCAGTACTTC. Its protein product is CASSNRRGETQYF. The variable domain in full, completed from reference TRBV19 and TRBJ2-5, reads DGGITQSPKYLFRKEGQNVTLSCEQNLNHDAMYWYRQDPGQGLRLIYYSQIVNDFQKGDIAEGYSVSREKKESFPLTVTSAQKNPTAFYLCASSNRRGETQYFGPGTRLLVL.

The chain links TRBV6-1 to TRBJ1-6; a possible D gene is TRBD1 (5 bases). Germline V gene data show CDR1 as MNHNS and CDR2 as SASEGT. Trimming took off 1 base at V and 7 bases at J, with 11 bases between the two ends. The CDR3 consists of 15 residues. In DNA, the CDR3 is TGTGCCAGCAGTGAAGACCGGACACGAAATTCACCCCTCCACTTT. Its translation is CASSEDRTRNSPLHF.

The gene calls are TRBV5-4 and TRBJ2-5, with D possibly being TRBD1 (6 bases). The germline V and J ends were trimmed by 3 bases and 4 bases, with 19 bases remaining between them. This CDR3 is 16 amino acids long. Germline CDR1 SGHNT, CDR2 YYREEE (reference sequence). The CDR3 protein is CASSSTGSPFPETQYF. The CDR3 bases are TGTGCCAGCAGCTCCACAGGGAGCCCCTTTCCAGAGACCCAGTACTTC. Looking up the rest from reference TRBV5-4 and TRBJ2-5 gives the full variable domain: ETGVTQSPTHLIKTRGQQVTLRCSSQSGHNTVSWYQQALGQGPQFIFQYYREEENGRGNFPPRFSGLQFPNYSSELNVNALELDDSALYLCASSSTGSPFPETQYFGPGTRLLVL.

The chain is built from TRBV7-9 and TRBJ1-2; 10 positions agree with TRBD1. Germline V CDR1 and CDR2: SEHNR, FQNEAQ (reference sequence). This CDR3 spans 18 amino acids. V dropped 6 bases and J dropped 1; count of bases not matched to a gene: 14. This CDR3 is CASRRTTGTGAYNYGYTF. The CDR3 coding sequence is TGTGCCAGCAGACGTACTACCGGGACAGGGGCTTATAACTATGGCTACACCTTC. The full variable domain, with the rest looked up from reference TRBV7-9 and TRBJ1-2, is DTGVSQNPRHKITKRGQNVTFRCDPISEHNRLYWYRQTLGQGPEFLTYFQNEAQLEKSRLLSDRFSAERPKGSFSTLEIQRTEQGDSAMYLCASRRTTGTGAYNYGYTFGSGTRLTVV.

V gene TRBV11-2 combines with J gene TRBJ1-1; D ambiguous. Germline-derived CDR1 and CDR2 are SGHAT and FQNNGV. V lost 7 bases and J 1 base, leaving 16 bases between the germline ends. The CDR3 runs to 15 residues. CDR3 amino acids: CASTMGGSGNTEAFF. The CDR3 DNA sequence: TGTGCCAGCACCATGGGAGGATCTGGGAACACTGAAGCTTTCTTT.

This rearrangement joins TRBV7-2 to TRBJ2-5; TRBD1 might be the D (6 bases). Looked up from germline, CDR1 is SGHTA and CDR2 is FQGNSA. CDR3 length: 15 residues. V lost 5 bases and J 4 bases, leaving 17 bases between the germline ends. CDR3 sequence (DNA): TGTGCCAGCAGCCCGCGGGTTCAGGGGAGAGAGACCCAGTACTTC. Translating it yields CASSPRVQGRETQYF.

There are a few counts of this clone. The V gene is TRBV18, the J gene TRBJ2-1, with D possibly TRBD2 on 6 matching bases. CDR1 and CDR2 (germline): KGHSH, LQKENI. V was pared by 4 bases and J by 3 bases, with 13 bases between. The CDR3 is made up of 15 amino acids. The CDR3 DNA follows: TGTGCCAGCTCACTCGGGACGGGGGACTACAATGAGCAGTTCTTC. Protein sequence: CASSLGTGDYNEQFF.

This CDR3 is CASSLGQINEKLFF. The CDR3 DNA reads TGTGCCAGCAGCTTAGGGCAGATTAATGAAAAACTGTTTTTT. The genes are TRBV7-9 and TRBJ1-4; D remains unclear. Germline V gives CDR1 SEHNR, CDR2 FQNEAQ (reference sequence). V was pared by 1 base and J by 4 bases, with 7 bases between. The CDR3 length is 14 residues.